This T cell receptor beta chain was observed in a study of CD8 T cells in ankylosing spondylitis. Quantitative 5'-RACE with molecular barcodes produced the TCR beta libraries. TCRdb used MiXCR to reprocess the 5' RACE reads, holding one entry per CDR3 protein. The sample shows about 25,000 distinct CDR3 sequences, just over 2.5% of them seen only once. The V segment lost 4 bases and the J segment 0 bases; nucleotides outside the gene matches: 7. CDR1 SGDLS and CDR2 YYNGEE come from the germline V gene. This CDR3 has 17 residues. In its sample, this clonotype was seen many times. Antigen unknown. Whole-study findings and limits: Under 10 highly homologous variants formed a TCR beta motif that appeared characteristic of ankylosing spondylitis blood.

The clonotype originates from a female donor with ankylosing spondylitis or in good health (not recorded which). The chain recombines TRBV9 with TRBJ2-6; 7 bases align to TRBD1. Sequencing was carried out using blood, either unsorted or a sorted T cell fraction (not recorded which). The CDR3 loop is CASSPRTGNSGANVLTF. In nucleotides, the CDR3 is TGTGCCAGCAGCCCGAGGACAGGTAACTCTGGGGCCAACGTCCTGACTTTC.